The 27 T cell receptor beta chains below come from one sample, sequenced in a study of blood T cells in healthy people across ages. The second PCR ran about 6 to 11 cycles with a sample-barcoded 5' primer and J-beta primers. TCRdb analysed the 5' RACE reads with MiXCR anew, one entry per CDR3 protein. Here the sample spans roughly 1,100,000 distinct CDR3 sequences, around 27% being singletons. The sample was also reused in another study, on T cells of mothers and their children.

Sequences were obtained from blood. The receptors come from a girl aged 2-9 years in good health.

V is TRBV12-3 or TRBV12-4 and J is TRBJ2-7, with D perhaps matching TRBD1 (7 bases). The CDR3 contains 14 residues. The CDR3 coding sequence is TGTGCGAGTCTGCGCCGGAGGGGGCAGGACGAGCAGTACTTC. This sequence encodes CASLRRRGQDEQYF.

This chain joins TRBV11-1 and TRBJ1-2; D is unclear. The ends were cut back, 3 bases at V and 3 bases at J, with 8 bases in the middle. This CDR3 is 13 amino acids long. CDR1 and CDR2 from the germline V gene are SGHAT and FQDESV (reference sequence). In DNA, the CDR3 is TGTGCCAGCAGCTTCGGGAGCCACTATGGCTACACCTTC. It codes for CASSFGSHYGYTF.

This clonotype was seen repeatedly, ten times or more. The chain couples TRBV12-3 or TRBV12-4 to TRBJ2-5, with 16 bases that match TRBD2. The CDR3 is made up of 16 amino acids. The V segment lost 3 bases and the J segment 2 bases; nucleotides outside the gene matches: 0. This chain's CDR3 is CASSLGLAGGQETQYF. Written as DNA, the CDR3 is TGTGCCAGCAGTTTGGGACTAGCGGGGGGGCAAGAGACCCAGTACTTC.

This chain joins TRBV5-1 and TRBJ1-1; D gene uncertain. The CDR3 has 14 amino acids. Germline V gives CDR1 SGHRS, CDR2 YFSETQ. The V and J ends lost 7 bases and 1 base respectively, with 14 bases between them. CDR3: CASGLRTRNTEAFF. The CDR3 nucleotides read TGCGCCAGCGGTCTCCGGACTCGGAACACTGAAGCTTTCTTT.

Turning to this clonotype: The junction shows a germline mismatch at one end, possibly a read error. V usage is TRBV12-3 or TRBV12-4 and J usage is TRBJ2-5; TRBD2 agrees at 12 bases. The CDR3 is 15 residues long. The CDR3 spells CANSLTSGGEETQYF. The CDR3 DNA reads as TGTGCCAACAGTTTGACTAGCGGGGGCGAGGAGACCCAGTACTTC.

This chain joins TRBV11-1 and TRBJ1-2, with unresolved D. The CDR3 extends over 14 amino acids. Germline V lookup: CDR1 SGHAT, CDR2 FQDESV (reference sequence). V lost 1 base, J lost 2 bases, and 8 bases lay in between. The CDR3 DNA follows: TGTGCCAGCAGCTTAGGGTGGCAGAACTATGGCTACACCTTC. Protein sequence: CASSLGWQNYGYTF.

This clonotype was seen only a few times. V is TRBV29-1 and J is TRBJ1-2; D may be TRBD1 (5 bases). The CDR3 runs to 13 residues. In germline, CDR1 is SQVTM, CDR2 ANQGSEA. The germline V and J ends were trimmed by 0 bases and 3 bases, with 8 bases remaining between them. CDR3 in amino acids: CSVEDRVDYGYTF. CDR3 nucleotide sequence: TGCAGCGTTGAAGACAGGGTCGACTATGGCTACACCTTC.

This chain links TRBV11-2 with TRBJ2-6; TRBD1 agrees at 8 bases. The CDR3 consists of 17 residues. Germline lookup yields CDR1 SGHAT and CDR2 FQNNGV. With 8 bases clipped from V and 4 bases from J, the junction kept 13 bases outside the gene matches. The CDR3 reads CASASQGARTGANVLTF. The DNA of the CDR3 is TGTGCCAGCGCGTCCCAGGGGGCGCGGACCGGGGCCAACGTCCTGACTTTC.

In this sample, this clonotype turned up a few times. The chain couples TRBV12-3 or TRBV12-4 to TRBJ2-5; D is unclear. The V end was cut by 3 bases, the J end by 4 bases, with 12 bases between. The CDR3 is made up of 14 amino acids. The CDR3 region has the DNA TGTGCCAGCAGTTTGACGCCCGGCCTAGAGACCCAGTACTTC. Encoded protein: CASSLTPGLETQYF.

The table lists this clonotype with a few counts. The gene calls are TRBV5-5 and TRBJ1-4, with a possible D match to TRBD1 (5 bases). The germline CDR1 and CDR2 sequences are SGHKS and YYEKEE (reference sequence). Trimming pared 5 bases from V and 3 bases from J, leaving 11 bases between. The CDR3 loop spans 14 amino acids. The DNA of the CDR3 is TGTGCCAGCAGTCGGATGGGGGCTAATGAAAAACTGTTTTTT. It is translated as CASSRMGANEKLFF.

In DNA form, the CDR3 reads TGTGCCAGCAGCTTAGATCAGGCCTCCTCCTACGAGCAGTACTTC. This sequence encodes CASSLDQASSYEQYF. The chain employs TRBV7-6 and TRBJ2-7; no firm D call. Trimming stripped 1 base from V and 0 bases from J, with 10 bases between. Germline CDR1 SGHVS, CDR2 FNYEAQ. The CDR3 spans 15 residues.

In this sample, this clonotype turned up many times. The genes are TRBV29-1 and TRBJ1-1; D might be TRBD1 (5 bases). Deletions cut 5 bases from V and 5 bases from J, with 9 bases between. Germline CDR1 is SQVTM and CDR2 is ANQGSEA. The CDR3 totals 11 residues. The CDR3 coding sequence is TGCAGCGTTCCCAGGGAAACTGAAGCTTTCTTT. This sequence encodes CSVPRETEAFF.

In its sample, this clonotype was seen once. The chain carries TRBV7-3 and TRBJ2-1; D assignment may be TRBD1 or TRBD2 (6 bases each). Germline loops: CDR1 SGHTA, CDR2 FQGTGA. This CDR3 is 14 amino acids long. V was clipped by 0 bases and J by 10 bases, with 13 bases between them. The chain's CDR3 is CASSLTWGAGEQFF. As DNA, the CDR3 is TGTGCCAGCAGCTTAACGTGGGGGGCTGGAGAGCAGTTCTTC.

This clonotype has more than one count but fewer than ten. This chain connects TRBV3-1 to TRBJ2-5; 7 bases fit TRBD2. The V gene end was trimmed by 4 bases and the J gene end by 0 bases; junction bases not matched to a gene: 11. Germline assignment: CDR1 LGHDT and CDR2 YNNKEL (reference sequence). The CDR3 loop spans 17 amino acids. The CDR3 reads CASSLLGLAAYQETQYF. Written as DNA, the CDR3 is TGTGCCAGCAGCCTTCTCGGTCTAGCGGCGTACCAAGAGACCCAGTACTTC.

This clonotype was counted between two and nine times. The chain recombines TRBV6-1 with TRBJ2-5, with 7 bases that match TRBD2. The J call may be mistaken, given a closer DNA end match to TRBJ2-7. CDR3 size: 15 residues. Germline lookup yields CDR1 MNHNS and CDR2 SASEGT. CDR3 sequence: CASSEGASGAYEQYF. The CDR3 DNA sequence: TGTGCCAGCAGTGAAGGCGCTAGCGGTGCCTACGAGCAGTACTTC.

This clonotype has only a few counts. The chain uses TRBV5-1 and TRBJ1-2; 7 bases line up with TRBD1. There are 14 residues in the CDR3. J gave up 6 bases and V 10 bases, and 15 bases lay outside the gene matches. Germline values: CDR1 SGHRS, CDR2 YFSETQ. The CDR3 is CASTRGRDVHGYTF. The CDR3 coding sequence is TGCGCCTCTACGAGGGGGCGCGACGTCCATGGCTACACCTTC.

This clonotype was observed a handful of times. V is TRBV4-1 and J is TRBJ1-6; D is unresolved. The germline V gene encodes CDR1 MGHRA and CDR2 YSYEKL. Trimming stripped 0 bases from V and 9 bases from J, with 18 bases between. The length of the CDR3 is 17 residues. CDR3: CASSQDSGRAVVSPLHF. For the CDR3, the DNA is TGCGCCAGCAGCCAAGATAGTGGAAGGGCGGTAGTTTCACCCCTCCACTTT.

The rearrangement joins TRBV12-3 or TRBV12-4 to TRBJ2-7, with TRBD1 matching over 10 bases. This CDR3 is 15 amino acids long. The J segment lost 4 bases and the V segment lost 3 bases, leaving 6 bases of the junction unmatched. The CDR3 region is CASSFSGTGEYEQYF. CDR3 sequence (DNA): TGTGCCAGCAGTTTCTCCGGGACAGGGGAGTACGAGCAGTACTTC.

This clonotype occurred a few times. The gene calls are TRBV7-2 and TRBJ2-5, with D maybe TRBD2 (5 bases). V lost 3 bases and J lost 10, with 15 bases in between. The length of the CDR3 is 13 residues. Germline loops: CDR1 SGHTA, CDR2 FQGNSA. The CDR3 DNA sequence: TGTGCCAGCAGCTTGGGAGCTGGGGTGGGCCAGTACTTC. Its translation: CASSLGAGVGQYF.

A few counts support this clonotype. The genes are TRBV6-1 and TRBJ2-4, with 14 bases aligning to TRBD2. Losses at the gene ends were 0 bases for V and 5 bases for J; bases not matched to a gene: 3. The CDR3 is 17 amino acids. Looked up from germline, CDR1 is MNHNS and CDR2 is SASEGT. CDR3 DNA: TGTGCCAGCAGTGAAGCAGGGACTAGCGGGAGTCAAAACATTCAGTACTTC. This translates into CASSEAGTSGSQNIQYF.

The rearrangement links TRBV3-1 to TRBJ2-1; D gene uncertain. Trimming left V 0 bases short and J 0 bases short, with 6 bases between. The CDR3 spans 15 residues. From germline, CDR1 is LGHDT and CDR2 YNNKEL (reference sequence). CDR3 protein: CASSQDISSYNEQFF. In DNA form, the CDR3 reads TGTGCCAGCAGCCAAGACATCAGCTCCTACAATGAGCAGTTCTTC.

The CDR3 reads CASSSTSRGTQYF. CDR3 DNA sequence: TGTGCCAGCAGCTCAACTAGCCGCGGGACCCAGTACTTC. The rearrangement uses TRBV6-5 and TRBJ2-5; tentative D call: TRBD2 (6 bases). The germline V and J ends were trimmed by 6 bases and 7 bases, with 15 bases remaining between them. CDR3 size: 13 residues. Per the germline V gene, CDR1 is MNHEY and CDR2 is SVGAGI.

The V gene is TRBV4-2, the J gene TRBJ2-5; no definite D call. The DNA end lines up better with TRBJ2-1; the J call may be wrong. The CDR3 consists of 14 residues. Germline lookup yields CDR1 LGHNA and CDR2 YNFKEQ. CDR3 in amino acids: CASSQSGSSNEQFF. The CDR3 bases are TGTGCCAGCAGCCAATCAGGAAGTTCCAATGAGCAGTTCTTC.

This clonotype appeared once. V gene TRBV3-1 combines with J gene TRBJ2-1, with 9 bases lining up with TRBD2. This CDR3 contains 14 residues. Trimming removed 4 bases from V and 15 bases from J; junction bases left unmatched: 13. CDR1 is LGHDT and CDR2 is YNNKEL in the germline V gene (reference sequence). CDR3 in DNA: TGTGCCAGCAGCCCCGAGGCTAGCGGGACGAACCCGTTCTTC. The encoded protein is CASSPEASGTNPFF.

In this sample, this clonotype turned up a few times. The chain uses TRBV29-1 and TRBJ1-4; 7 positions match TRBD1. Trimming cost V 6 bases and J 5 bases; bases outside gene matches: 6. This CDR3 comprises 13 residues. The germline V gene encodes CDR1 SQVTM and CDR2 ANQGSEA. CDR3 region: CSVRQGSNEKLFF. The CDR3, as DNA: TGCAGCGTACGACAGGGCAGCAATGAAAAACTGTTTTTT.

Worth noting for this clonotype: A clone one base away is much larger, so this may be a read error. This chain joins TRBV6-5 and TRBJ2-2; 8 bases fit TRBD1. Germline assignment: CDR1 MNHEY and CDR2 SVGAGI. The CDR3 contains 14 residues. V was pared by 6 bases and J by 3 bases, with 3 bases of the junction left unmatched. CDR3 loop: CASRNRGDTGELFF. CDR3 DNA sequence: TGTGCCAGCAGAAACAGGGGGGACACCGGGGAGCTGTTTTTT.

The sample holds a few counts of this clonotype. The chain carries TRBV7-9 and TRBJ2-2; weak D call: TRBD1 (5 bases). Trimming removed 5 bases at V and 1 base at J, with 11 bases between. The CDR3 extends over 15 amino acids. Germline V CDR1 and CDR2: SEHNR, FQNEAQ (reference sequence). CDR3 amino acids: CASSPPDRNTGELFF. The CDR3 region has the DNA TGTGCCAGCAGCCCACCAGACAGGAACACCGGGGAGCTGTTTTTT. Combining the CDR3 with reference TRBV7-9 and TRBJ2-2 gives the whole variable domain DTGVSQNPRHKITKRGQNVTFRCDPISEHNRLYWYRQTLGQGPEFLTYFQNEAQLEKSRLLSDRFSAERPKGSFSTLEIQRTEQGDSAMYLCASSPPDRNTGELFFGEGSRLTVL.